The 22 T cell receptor beta chains below all came from one sample that was sequenced in a study of T cells in localized non-small cell lung cancer. TCRdb's table, derived via immunoSEQ multiplex PCR, lists solely in-frame clones and lacks some. This table has about 21,000 clones, roughly 89% appearing once. Sequenced here: peripheral blood, sampled before any cancer treatment. These receptors all come from a male donor older than 55 with stage I squamous cell lung carcinoma.

The chain employs TRBV11-2 and TRBJ2-1; weak D call: TRBD2 (6 bases). V was shortened by 2 bases and J by 4 bases, with 12 bases between the two germline ends. This CDR3 has 15 amino acids. The V gene's germline CDR1 is SGHAT and CDR2 FQNNGV. The DNA for the CDR3 is TGTGCCAGCAGCTTAATGGTCGCGGGATACAATGAGCAGTTCTTC. Translating it yields CASSLMVAGYNEQFF.

This clone turned up a few times. The V call is TRBV10-3, the J call TRBJ1-1; no definite D call. The V end lost 7 bases, the J end lost 1 base, and 19 bases lay between the germline ends. The CDR3 sequence is 16 residues long. CDR1 is ENHRY and CDR2 is SYGVKD in the germline V gene. CDR3 protein: CAITPTSNSPNTEAFF. The CDR3 bases are TGTGCCATCACCCCAACGAGTAACTCCCCGAACACTGAAGCTTTCTTT.

To note about this clone: The junction shows a germline mismatch at one end, possibly a read error. The chain couples TRBV20-1 to TRBJ1-1, with D possibly matching TRBD1 (6 bases). Germline CDR1 DFQATT, CDR2 SNEGSKA (reference sequence). CDR3 length: 11 residues. DNA of the CDR3: TGCAGTGCTGGACCCGCTTCGACAGGCGGGTTT. It encodes CSAGPASTGGF.

The chain links TRBV6-6 to TRBJ1-2, with D unclear. The V end lost 7 bases, the J end lost 0 bases, and 9 bases lay between the germline ends. Germline CDR1 reads MNHNY; CDR2 reads SVGAGI (reference sequence). The CDR3 extends over 13 amino acids. The CDR3: CASTQSPNYGYTF. The CDR3 DNA sequence: TGTGCCAGCACCCAATCTCCTAACTATGGCTACACCTTC.

The chain uses TRBV18 and TRBJ2-5; perhaps TRBD2 as D (6 bases). Germline-derived CDR1 and CDR2 are KGHSH and LQKENI. This CDR3 is built from 14 residues. V was pared by 1 base and J by 4 bases, with 10 bases between. The CDR3 region is CASSPLQGGETQYF. The CDR3 DNA is TGTGCCAGCTCACCACTTCAGGGAGGAGAGACCCAGTACTTC.

V usage is TRBV30 and J usage is TRBJ1-1, with D possibly being TRBD1 (6 bases). Looked up from germline, CDR1 is GTSNPN and CDR2 is SVGIG (reference sequence). The V end lost 5 bases, the J end lost 4 bases, and 11 bases lay between the germline ends. This CDR3 spans 12 amino acids. The CDR3 region has the DNA TGTGCCTGGTCGACAGGCCGCACTGAAGCTTTCTTT. As protein: CAWSTGRTEAFF.

The genes are TRBV19 and TRBJ1-5; D perhaps matches TRBD1 (5 bases). Looked up from germline, CDR1 is LNHDA and CDR2 is SQIVND (reference sequence). The V end was cut by 3 bases, the J end by 2 bases, with 11 bases between. The CDR3 runs 15 residues. Written as DNA, the CDR3 is TGTGCCAGTAGTATGGGAGGGGTCGGCAATCAGCCCCAGCATTTT. Translating it yields CASSMGGVGNQPQHF. The full variable domain, in which reference TRBV19 and TRBJ1-5 provide the parts outside the CDR3, is DGGITQSPKYLFRKEGQNVTLSCEQNLNHDAMYWYRQDPGQGLRLIYYSQIVNDFQKGDIAEGYSVSREKKESFPLTVTSAQKNPTAFYLCASSMGGVGNQPQHFGDGTRLSIL.

The rearrangement uses TRBV28 and TRBJ1-1, with D possibly matching TRBD1 (5 bases). The ends were cut back, 10 bases at V and 2 bases at J, with 14 bases in the middle. The germline CDR1 and CDR2 sequences are MDHEN and SYDVKM. CDR3 length: 13 amino acids. This CDR3 is CAITHRLNTEAFF. The DNA for the CDR3 is TGTGCCATCACCCACAGGTTAAACACTGAAGCTTTCTTT.

The V gene is TRBV19, the J gene TRBJ2-7, with TRBD2 identical over 7 bases. The V and J ends lost 2 bases and 2 bases, in that order; junction bases with no gene match: 6. Germline lookup yields CDR1 LNHDA and CDR2 SQIVND (reference sequence). This CDR3 is built from 15 residues. The CDR3 protein is CASSIKAAGAYEQYF. The DNA of the CDR3 is TGTGCCAGTAGTATAAAGGCCGCGGGAGCCTACGAGCAGTACTTC.

The chain couples TRBV19 to TRBJ2-1; D unresolved. Deletions cut 0 bases from V and 8 bases from J, with 14 bases between. This CDR3 comprises 15 residues. Germline V gene lookup returns CDR1 LNHDA and CDR2 SQIVND (reference sequence). The CDR3 protein is CASSIDRTTLDEQFF. The CDR3 DNA follows: TGTGCCAGTAGTATAGATCGAACAACGCTGGATGAGCAGTTCTTC.

The genes are TRBV6-1 and TRBJ2-3; 8 bases are a match to TRBD2. V trimming: 7 bases; J trimming: 3 bases; junction bases outside the gene matches: 9. This CDR3 region has 15 residues. Germline values: CDR1 MNHNS, CDR2 SASEGT. As DNA, the CDR3 is TGTGCCAGCATTAGAGCGGGGGACGGGACAGATACGCAGTATTTT. This translates into CASIRAGDGTDTQYF.

This clone appeared a single time. The chain employs TRBV5-6 and TRBJ2-3; D possibly matches TRBD1 or TRBD2 (5 bases each). The V end lost 3 bases, the J end lost 0 bases, and 5 bases lay between the germline ends. Germline CDR1 is SGHDT and CDR2 is YYEEEE. The CDR3 is 13 residues long. The CDR3 here is CASSWDSTDTQYF. For the CDR3, the DNA is TGTGCCAGCAGCTGGGACAGCACAGATACGCAGTATTTT.

The chain links TRBV5-6 to TRBJ1-2; 8 positions agree with TRBD1. This CDR3 has 17 residues. After removal of 0 bases from V and 0 bases from J, the junction contained 7 bases not matched to a gene. Germline CDR1 and CDR2: SGHDT and YYEEEE. The CDR3 loop is CASSLVGTGKSNYGYTF. The CDR3 coding sequence is TGTGCCAGCAGCTTGGTGGGGACAGGCAAATCTAACTATGGCTACACCTTC.

This chain links TRBV12-5 with TRBJ1-5, with 9 bases matching TRBD1. Per germline, CDR1 LGHNT and CDR2 FRNRAP. V shed 0 bases, J shed 3 bases, and the junction held 6 bases outside the gene matches. The CDR3 extends over 17 amino acids. CDR3: CASGLVLDRGINQPQHF. In DNA form, the CDR3 reads TGTGCTAGTGGTTTGGTTTTGGACAGGGGAATCAATCAGCCCCAGCATTTT.

The V gene is TRBV19, the J gene TRBJ1-1, with D hard to call. The CDR3 contains 14 residues. Trimming cost V 3 bases and J 1 base, with 9 bases left between them. The germline V gene encodes CDR1 LNHDA and CDR2 SQIVND (reference sequence). CDR3 loop: CASSISPSNTEAFF. The CDR3, as DNA: TGTGCCAGTAGTATCTCTCCATCGAACACTGAAGCTTTCTTT.

The chain employs TRBV29-1 and TRBJ2-7; 9 bases fit TRBD1. The junction had 11 bases not matched to a gene; V was cut back by 8 bases and J by 3 bases. Germline V gene data show CDR1 as SQVTM and CDR2 as ANQGSEA. The CDR3 loop spans 14 amino acids. The CDR3 sequence is CSLGAGQGDYEQYF. The CDR3 bases are TGCAGCTTAGGGGCGGGACAGGGTGACTACGAGCAGTACTTC.

The J gene is TRBJ1-2, the V gene TRBV6-1, with D perhaps TRBD1 (6 bases). This CDR3 is 14 amino acids long. From germline, CDR1 is MNHNS and CDR2 SASEGT. V was trimmed by 2 bases and J by 7 bases, leaving 14 bases between them. This CDR3 is CASSETTGSRGYTF. CDR3 nucleotide sequence: TGTGCCAGCAGTGAAACAACAGGGTCGCGTGGCTACACCTTC.

This chain links TRBV7-3 with TRBJ1-3, with D hard to call. Germline-derived CDR1 and CDR2 are SGHTA and FQGTGA. The CDR3 is made up of 15 amino acids. The V gene lost 1 base and the J gene lost 0 bases, with 7 bases spanning the gap. CDR3 amino acids: CASSLSLGSGNTIYF. CDR3 coding DNA: TGTGCCAGCAGCTTAAGCTTAGGCTCTGGAAACACCATATATTTT.

This clone has just a few counts. The gene calls are TRBV18 and TRBJ1-5, with 8 bases aligning to TRBD1. After removal of 3 bases from V and 6 bases from J, the junction contained 7 bases not matched to a gene. The CDR3 is 15 residues long. Germline assignment: CDR1 KGHSH and CDR2 LQKENI. Here the CDR3 DNA reads TGTGCCAGCTCACCTGGACAGGGTAGAGGTCAGCCCCAGCATTTT. Its protein is CASSPGQGRGQPQHF.

This clone was counted a single time. The rearrangement joins TRBV7-3 to TRBJ2-1; D is undetermined. Germline V lookup: CDR1 SGHTA, CDR2 FQGTGA. Between the trimmed V and J ends, which lost 2 bases and 6 bases, there was a span of 8 bases. This CDR3 has 13 amino acids. CDR3 sequence (DNA): TGTGCCAGCAGCTTACATGAGGCCAATGAGCAGTTCTTC. Encoded protein: CASSLHEANEQFF.

The chain recombines TRBV7-9 with TRBJ2-6; D unclear. V lost 4 bases to trimming and J lost 0 bases, with 13 bases between them. The CDR3 totals 17 residues. Germline CDR1 SEHNR, CDR2 FQNEAQ (reference sequence). The CDR3 DNA is TGTGCCAGCAGCTCCCACACAGTTTACTCTGGGGCCAACGTCCTGACTTTC. Translated: CASSSHTVYSGANVLTF.

The chain uses TRBV5-6 and TRBJ1-2; TRBD1 agrees at 8 bases. The CDR3 spans 13 residues. The germline V gene encodes CDR1 SGHDT and CDR2 YYEEEE. V lost 4 bases to trimming and J lost 7 bases; unmatched junction nucleotides: 6. CDR3 sequence (DNA): TGTGCCAGCAGCCCGGACAGGGTGGGTGGCTACACCTTC. Protein: CASSPDRVGGYTF.